Below, one TCR beta chain is given with its context. Its antigen is as yet unknown. The sample comes from a study of OX40 agonist ivuxolimab in advanced cancers. In the study overall: Patients were 65% to 85% male with ages roughly 20 to 85, mean about 65. Three patients, one with hepatocellular carcinoma and two with cutaneous melanoma, achieved partial responses. Study results and limitations: The average count of expanded clones was higher among CD8+ T cells than among CD4+.

This table comes from immunoSEQ multiplex PCR, and its TCRdb copy is limited to in-frame clones, with some not included. The data show more than 65,000 clones, 84% seen once. CDR1 is DFQATT, CDR2 SNEGSKA, per germline (reference sequence). This CDR3 is 11 amino acids long. This TCR came from an adult with an advanced solid tumor such as melanoma, head and neck, liver or kidney cancer. This specimen consisted of CD4+ or CD8+ T cells sorted from blood, obtained in a trial of the OX40 agonist ivuxolimab. The chain couples TRBV20-1 to TRBJ2-5, with 8 nucleotides matching TRBD2. The DNA for the CDR3 is TGCAGCGGGACGGGGGGGGAGACCCAGTACTTC. Translating gives CSGTGGETQYF.